The entry that follows covers one TCR beta chain sequence. Its matching antigen is unknown. Caucasian, healthy and from Russia, the donors were aged between 6 and 90. This sample was included in a study of blood T cells in healthy people across ages. Study observations and caveats: A roughly linear fall in TCR beta diversity per million T cells was seen with increasing age.

PCR was performed a second time for roughly 7 to 12 cycles using a sample-barcoded 5' primer and a J-beta primer mix. Each cDNA molecule carried a tag from a template-switch adaptor that contained 12 random nucleotides. Via MiXCR, TCRdb re-called the 5' RACE reads, giving one row per CDR3 protein. The sample carries over a million distinct CDR3 sequences, 42% recorded once. Material for sequencing was blood. This receptor was obtained from a woman between 18 and 29 years old in good health.

The CDR3 region is CSASRDRGDTQYF. The CDR3 nucleotides are TGCAGTGCTAGTCGGGACAGGGGGGATACGCAGTATTTT. V and J are TRBV20-1 and TRBJ2-3; TRBD1 matches at 11 bases. Per germline, CDR1 DFQATT and CDR2 SNEGSKA (reference sequence). This CDR3 is built from 13 residues. The junction had 2 bases not matched to a gene; V was cut back by 3 bases and J by 6 bases.